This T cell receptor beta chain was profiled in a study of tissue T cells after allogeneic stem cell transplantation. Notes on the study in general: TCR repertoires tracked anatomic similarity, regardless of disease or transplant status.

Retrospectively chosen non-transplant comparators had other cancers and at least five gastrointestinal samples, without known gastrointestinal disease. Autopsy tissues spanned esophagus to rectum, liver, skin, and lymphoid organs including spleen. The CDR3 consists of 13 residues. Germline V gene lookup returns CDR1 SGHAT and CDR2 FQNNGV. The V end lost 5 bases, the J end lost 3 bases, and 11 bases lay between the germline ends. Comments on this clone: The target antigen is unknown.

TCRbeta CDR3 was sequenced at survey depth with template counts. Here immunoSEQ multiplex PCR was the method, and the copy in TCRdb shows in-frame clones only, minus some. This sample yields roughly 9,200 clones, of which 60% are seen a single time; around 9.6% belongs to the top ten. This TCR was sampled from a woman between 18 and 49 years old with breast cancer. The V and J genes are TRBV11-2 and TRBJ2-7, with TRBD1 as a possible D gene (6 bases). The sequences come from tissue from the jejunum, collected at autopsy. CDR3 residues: CASSIDRLYEQYF. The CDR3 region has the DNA TGTGCCAGCAGCATCGACAGGCTCTACGAGCAGTACTTC.